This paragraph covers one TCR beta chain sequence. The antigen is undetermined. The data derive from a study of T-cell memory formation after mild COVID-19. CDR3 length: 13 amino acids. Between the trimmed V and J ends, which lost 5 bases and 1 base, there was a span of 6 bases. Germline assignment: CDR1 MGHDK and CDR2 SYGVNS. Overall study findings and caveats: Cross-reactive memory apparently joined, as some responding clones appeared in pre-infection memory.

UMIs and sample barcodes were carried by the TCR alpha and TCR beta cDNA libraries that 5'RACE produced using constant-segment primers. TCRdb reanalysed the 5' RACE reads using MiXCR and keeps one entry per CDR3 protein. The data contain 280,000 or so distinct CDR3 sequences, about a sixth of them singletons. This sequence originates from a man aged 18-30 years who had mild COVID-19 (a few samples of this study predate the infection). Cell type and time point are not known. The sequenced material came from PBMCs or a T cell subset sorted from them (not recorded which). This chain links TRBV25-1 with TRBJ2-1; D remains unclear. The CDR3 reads CASSRPSYNEQFF. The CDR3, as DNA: TGTGCCAGCAGTCGTCCTTCCTACAATGAGCAGTTCTTC.